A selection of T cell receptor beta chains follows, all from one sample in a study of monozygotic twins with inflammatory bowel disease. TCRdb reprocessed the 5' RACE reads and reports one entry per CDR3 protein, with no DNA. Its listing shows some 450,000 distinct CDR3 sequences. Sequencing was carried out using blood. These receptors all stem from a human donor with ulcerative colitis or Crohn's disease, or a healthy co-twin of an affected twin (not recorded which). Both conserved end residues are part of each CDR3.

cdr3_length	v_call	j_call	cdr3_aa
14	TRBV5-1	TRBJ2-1	CASSLGASYNEQFF
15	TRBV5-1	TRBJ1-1	CASSVYRAPNTEAFF
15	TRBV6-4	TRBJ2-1	CASSVFSGSYNEQFF
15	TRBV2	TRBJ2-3	CASSEGPLGTDTQYF
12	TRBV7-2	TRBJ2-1	CASSPTSNEQFF
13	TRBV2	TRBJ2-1	CASSERGDNEQFF
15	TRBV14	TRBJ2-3	CASTPRAGVEDTQYF
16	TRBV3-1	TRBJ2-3	CASCDPGTSGTDTQYF
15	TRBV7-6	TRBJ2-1	CASSSLGLAYNEQFF
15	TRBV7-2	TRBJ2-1	CASSSSLVGANEQFF
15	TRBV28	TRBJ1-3	CASRATDGSGNTIYF
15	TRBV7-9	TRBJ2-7	CASSSGGPIRDEQYF
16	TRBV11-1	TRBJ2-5	CASSLVITGDQETQYF
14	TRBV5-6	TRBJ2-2	CASVFGSNTGELFF
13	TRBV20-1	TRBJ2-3	CSARTSKADTQYF
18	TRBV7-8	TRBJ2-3	CASSKGLLAGVGTDTQYF
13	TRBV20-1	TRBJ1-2	CSAEKGGATGYTF
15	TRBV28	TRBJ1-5	CASSFLSGQVQPQHF
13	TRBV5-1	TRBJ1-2	CASSQSANYGYTF
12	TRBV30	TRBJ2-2	CAWRPQGRELFF
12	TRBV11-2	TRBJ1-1	CASSFETGEAFF
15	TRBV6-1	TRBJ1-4	CASSESGALNEKLFF
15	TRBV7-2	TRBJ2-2	CASSRPPGGSGELFF
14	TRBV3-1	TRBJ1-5	CASSLGQGARPQHF
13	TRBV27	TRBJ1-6	CASSSGFNSPLHF
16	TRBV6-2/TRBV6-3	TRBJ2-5	CASSSPGAGVRETQYF
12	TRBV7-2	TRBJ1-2	CASSLGTYGYTF